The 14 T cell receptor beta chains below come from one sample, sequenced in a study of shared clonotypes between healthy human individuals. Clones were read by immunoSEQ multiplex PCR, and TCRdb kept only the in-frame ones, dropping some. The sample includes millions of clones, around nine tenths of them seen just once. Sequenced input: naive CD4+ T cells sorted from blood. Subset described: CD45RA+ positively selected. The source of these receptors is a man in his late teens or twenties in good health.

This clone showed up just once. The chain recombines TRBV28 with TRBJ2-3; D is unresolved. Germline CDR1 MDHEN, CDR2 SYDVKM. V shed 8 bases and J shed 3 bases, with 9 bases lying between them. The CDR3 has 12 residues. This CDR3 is CASGSWTDTQYF. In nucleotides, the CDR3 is TGTGCCAGCGGAAGCTGGACAGATACGCAGTATTTT.

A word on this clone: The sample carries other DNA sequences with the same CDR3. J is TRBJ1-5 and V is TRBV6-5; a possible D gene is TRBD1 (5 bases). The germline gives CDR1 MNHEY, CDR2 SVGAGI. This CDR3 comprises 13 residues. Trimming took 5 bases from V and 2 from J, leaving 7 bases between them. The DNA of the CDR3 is TGTGCCAGCAGTACAGGCGGCAATCAGCCCCAGCATTTT. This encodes CASSTGGNQPQHF.

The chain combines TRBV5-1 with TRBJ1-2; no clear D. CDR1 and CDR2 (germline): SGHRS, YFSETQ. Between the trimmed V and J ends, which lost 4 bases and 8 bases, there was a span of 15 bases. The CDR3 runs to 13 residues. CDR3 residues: CASSPPEGGGYTF. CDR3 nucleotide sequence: TGCGCCAGCAGCCCCCCTGAGGGAGGAGGCTACACCTTC.

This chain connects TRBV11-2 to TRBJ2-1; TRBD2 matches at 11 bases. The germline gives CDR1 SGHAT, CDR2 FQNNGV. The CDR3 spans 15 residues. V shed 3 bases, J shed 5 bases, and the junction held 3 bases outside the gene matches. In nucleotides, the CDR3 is TGTGCCAGCAGCTTTACTAGCGGGAGCAACAATGAGCAGTTCTTC. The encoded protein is CASSFTSGSNNEQFF.

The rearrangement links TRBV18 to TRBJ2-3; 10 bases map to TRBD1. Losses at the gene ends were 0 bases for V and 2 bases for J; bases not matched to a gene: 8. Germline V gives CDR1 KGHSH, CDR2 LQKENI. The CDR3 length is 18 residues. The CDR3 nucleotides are TGTGCCAGCTCACCACCGACCCTGGGACAGGGGTACACAGATACGCAGTATTTT. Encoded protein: CASSPPTLGQGYTDTQYF.

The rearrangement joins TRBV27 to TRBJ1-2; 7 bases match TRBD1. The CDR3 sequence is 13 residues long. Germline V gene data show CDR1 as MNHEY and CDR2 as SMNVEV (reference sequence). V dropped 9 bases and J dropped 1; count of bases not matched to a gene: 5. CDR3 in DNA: TGTGCCAGTGCCCCAGGGGGTAACTATGGCTACACCTTC. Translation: CASAPGGNYGYTF.

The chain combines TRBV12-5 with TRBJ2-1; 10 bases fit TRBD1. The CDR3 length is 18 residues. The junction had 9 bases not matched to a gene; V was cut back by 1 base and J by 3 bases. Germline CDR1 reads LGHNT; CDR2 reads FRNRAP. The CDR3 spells CASGLAGQGVPFYNEQFF. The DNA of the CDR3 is TGTGCTAGTGGTTTGGCAGGACAGGGGGTTCCCTTCTACAATGAGCAGTTCTTC. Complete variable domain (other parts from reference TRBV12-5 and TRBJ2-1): DARVTQTPRHKVTEMGQEVTMRCQPILGHNTVFWYRQTMMQGLELLAYFRNRAPLDDSGMPKDRFSAEMPDATLATLKIQPSEPRDSAVYFCASGLAGQGVPFYNEQFFGPGTRLTVL.

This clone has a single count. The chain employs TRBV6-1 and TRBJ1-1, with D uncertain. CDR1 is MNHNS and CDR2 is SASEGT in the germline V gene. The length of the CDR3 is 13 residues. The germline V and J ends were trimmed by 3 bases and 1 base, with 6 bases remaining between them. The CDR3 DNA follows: TGTGCCAGCAGTGAGTATAGGAACACTGAAGCTTTCTTT. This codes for CASSEYRNTEAFF.

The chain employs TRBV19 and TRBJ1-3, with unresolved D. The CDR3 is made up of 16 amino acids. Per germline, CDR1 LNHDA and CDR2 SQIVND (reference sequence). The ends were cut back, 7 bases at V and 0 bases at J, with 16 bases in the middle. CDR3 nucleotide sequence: TGTGCCAGTATCCTGCAGGCGAAGAGCTCTGGAAACACCATATATTTT. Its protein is CASILQAKSSGNTIYF. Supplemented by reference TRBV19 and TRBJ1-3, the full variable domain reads DGGITQSPKYLFRKEGQNVTLSCEQNLNHDAMYWYRQDPGQGLRLIYYSQIVNDFQKGDIAEGYSVSREKKESFPLTVTSAQKNPTAFYLCASILQAKSSGNTIYFGEGSWLTVV.

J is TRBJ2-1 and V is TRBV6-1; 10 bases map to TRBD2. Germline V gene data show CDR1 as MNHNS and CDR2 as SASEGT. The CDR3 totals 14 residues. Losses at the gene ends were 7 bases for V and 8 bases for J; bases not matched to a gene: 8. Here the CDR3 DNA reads TGTGCCAGCAAAACAAGCGGGAGGGCCGATGAGCAGTTCTTC. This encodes CASKTSGRADEQFF.

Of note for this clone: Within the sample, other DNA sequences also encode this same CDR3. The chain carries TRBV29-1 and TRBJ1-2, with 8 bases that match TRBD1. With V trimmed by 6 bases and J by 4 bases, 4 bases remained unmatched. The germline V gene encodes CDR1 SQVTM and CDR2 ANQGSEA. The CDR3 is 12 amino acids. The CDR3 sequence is CSVRTGSYGYTF. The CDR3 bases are TGCAGCGTCCGGACAGGGAGCTATGGCTACACCTTC.

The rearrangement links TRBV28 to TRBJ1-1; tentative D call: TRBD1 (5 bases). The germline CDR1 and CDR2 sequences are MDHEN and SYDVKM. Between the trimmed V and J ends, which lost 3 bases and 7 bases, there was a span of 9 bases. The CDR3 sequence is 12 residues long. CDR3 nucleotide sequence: TGTGCCAGCAGTTTCGGGGCAGGTGAAGCTTTCTTT. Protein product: CASSFGAGEAFF.

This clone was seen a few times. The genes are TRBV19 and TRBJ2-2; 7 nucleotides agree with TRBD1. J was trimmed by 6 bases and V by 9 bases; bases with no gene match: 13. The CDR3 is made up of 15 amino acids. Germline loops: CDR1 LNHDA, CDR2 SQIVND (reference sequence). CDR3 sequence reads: CASQGQTLGSGELFF. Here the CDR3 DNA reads TGTGCCAGCCAGGGACAGACCCTGGGGTCCGGGGAGCTGTTTTTT.

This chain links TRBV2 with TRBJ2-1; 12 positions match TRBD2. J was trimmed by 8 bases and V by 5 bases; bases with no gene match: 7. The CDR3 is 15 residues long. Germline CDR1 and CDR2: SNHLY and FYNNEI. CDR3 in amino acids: CASSRLAGELYEQFF. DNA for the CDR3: TGTGCCAGCAGTCGACTAGCGGGAGAATTATATGAGCAGTTCTTC. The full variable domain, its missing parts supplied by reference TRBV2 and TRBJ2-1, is EPEVTQTPSHQVTQMGQEVILRCVPISNHLYFYWYRQILGQKVEFLVSFYNNEISEKSEIFDDQFSVERPDGSNFTLKIRSTKLEDSAMYFCASSRLAGELYEQFFGPGTRLTVL.